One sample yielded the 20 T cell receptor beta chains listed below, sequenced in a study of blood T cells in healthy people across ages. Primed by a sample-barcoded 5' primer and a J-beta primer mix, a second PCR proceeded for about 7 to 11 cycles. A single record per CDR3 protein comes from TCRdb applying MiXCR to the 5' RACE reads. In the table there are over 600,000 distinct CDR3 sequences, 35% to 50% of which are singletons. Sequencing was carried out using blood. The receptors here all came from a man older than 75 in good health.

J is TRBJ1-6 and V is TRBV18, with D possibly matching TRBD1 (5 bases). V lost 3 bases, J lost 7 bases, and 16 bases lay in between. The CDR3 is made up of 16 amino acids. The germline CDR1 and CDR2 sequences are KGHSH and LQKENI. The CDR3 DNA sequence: TGTGCCAGCTCACCGCAGGGTCGGTCTGGGAATTCACCCCTCCACTTT. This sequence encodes CASSPQGRSGNSPLHF.

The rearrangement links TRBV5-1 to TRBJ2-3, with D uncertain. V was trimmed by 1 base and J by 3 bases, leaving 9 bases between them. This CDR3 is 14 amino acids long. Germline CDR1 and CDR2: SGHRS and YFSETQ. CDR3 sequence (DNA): TGCGCCAGCAGCTTGACGACTGCTACAGATACGCAGTATTTT. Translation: CASSLTTATDTQYF.

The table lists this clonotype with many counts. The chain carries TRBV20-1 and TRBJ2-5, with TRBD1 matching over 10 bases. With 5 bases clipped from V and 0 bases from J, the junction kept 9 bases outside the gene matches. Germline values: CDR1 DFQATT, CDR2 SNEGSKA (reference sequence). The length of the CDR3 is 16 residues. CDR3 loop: CSAEYPGTGDQETQYF. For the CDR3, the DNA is TGCAGTGCTGAATATCCCGGGACAGGGGACCAAGAGACCCAGTACTTC.

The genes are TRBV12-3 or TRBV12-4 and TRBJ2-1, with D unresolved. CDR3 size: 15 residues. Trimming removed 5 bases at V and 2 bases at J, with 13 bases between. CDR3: CASSHDIIPYNEQFF. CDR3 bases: TGTGCCAGCAGTCATGACATTATCCCCTACAATGAGCAGTTCTTC.

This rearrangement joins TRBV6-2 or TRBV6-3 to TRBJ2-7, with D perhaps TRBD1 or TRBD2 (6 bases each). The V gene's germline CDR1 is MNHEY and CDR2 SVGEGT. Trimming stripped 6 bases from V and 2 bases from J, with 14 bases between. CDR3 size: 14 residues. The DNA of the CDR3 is TGTGCCAGCAGGTACGATGGGGGGCCCTACGAGCAGTACTTC. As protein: CASRYDGGPYEQYF.

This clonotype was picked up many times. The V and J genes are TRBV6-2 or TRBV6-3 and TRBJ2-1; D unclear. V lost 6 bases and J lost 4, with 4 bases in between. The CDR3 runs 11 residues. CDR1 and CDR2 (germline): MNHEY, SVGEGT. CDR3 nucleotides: TGTGCCAGCAGAAGGTACAATGAGCAGTTCTTC. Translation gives CASRRYNEQFF.

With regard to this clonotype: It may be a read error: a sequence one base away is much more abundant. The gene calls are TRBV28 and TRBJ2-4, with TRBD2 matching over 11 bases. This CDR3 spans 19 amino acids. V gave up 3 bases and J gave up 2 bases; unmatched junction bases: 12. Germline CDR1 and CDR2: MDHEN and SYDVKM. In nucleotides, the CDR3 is TGTGCCAGCAGTTTCGGTCTTCCTAGCGGGAGGATGACCAAAAACATTCAGTACTTC. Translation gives CASSFGLPSGRMTKNIQYF. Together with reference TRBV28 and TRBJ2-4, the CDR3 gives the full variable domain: DVKVTQSSRYLVKRTGEKVFLECVQDMDHENMFWYRQDPGLGLRLIYFSYDVKMKEKGDIPEGYSVSREKKERFSLILESASTNQTSMYLCASSFGLPSGRMTKNIQYFGAGTRLSVL.

CDR3 protein: CASSAGQGSYEQYF. In DNA, the CDR3 is TGTGCCAGCAGCGCGGGACAGGGGTCCTACGAGCAGTACTTC. This chain uses TRBV7-2 with TRBJ2-7; 10 bases map to TRBD1. J gave up 1 base and V 5 bases, and 2 bases lay outside the gene matches. The CDR3 length is 14 residues. The V gene's germline CDR1 is SGHTA and CDR2 FQGNSA.

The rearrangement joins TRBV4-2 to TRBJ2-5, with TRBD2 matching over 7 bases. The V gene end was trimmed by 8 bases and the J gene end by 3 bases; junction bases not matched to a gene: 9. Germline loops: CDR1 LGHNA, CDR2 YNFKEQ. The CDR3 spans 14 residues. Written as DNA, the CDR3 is TGTGCCAGCTCTCGGGGCGGGAGTGAAGAGACCCAGTACTTC. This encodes CASSRGGSEETQYF.

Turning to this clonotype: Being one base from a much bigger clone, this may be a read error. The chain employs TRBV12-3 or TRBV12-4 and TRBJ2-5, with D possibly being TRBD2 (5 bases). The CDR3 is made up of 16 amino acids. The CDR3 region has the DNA TGTGCCAGCAGTTTCCCCTCGGCGGGTACCCAAGAGGCCCAGTACTTC. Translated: CASSFPSAGTQEAQYF.

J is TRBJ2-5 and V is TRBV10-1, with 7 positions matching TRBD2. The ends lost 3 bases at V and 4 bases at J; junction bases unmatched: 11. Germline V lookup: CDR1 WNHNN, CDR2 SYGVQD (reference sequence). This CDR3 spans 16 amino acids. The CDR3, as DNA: TGCGCCAGCAGTGACCCAGGTCCAGGCGGGAGAGAGACCCAGTACTTC. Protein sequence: CASSDPGPGGRETQYF.

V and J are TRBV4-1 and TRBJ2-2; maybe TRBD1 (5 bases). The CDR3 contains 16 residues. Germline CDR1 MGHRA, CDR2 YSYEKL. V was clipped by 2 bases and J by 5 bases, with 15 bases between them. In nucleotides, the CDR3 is TGCGCCAGCAGCCAAAGGGTGGGGCAGTCAACCGGGGAGCTGTTTTTT. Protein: CASSQRVGQSTGELFF.

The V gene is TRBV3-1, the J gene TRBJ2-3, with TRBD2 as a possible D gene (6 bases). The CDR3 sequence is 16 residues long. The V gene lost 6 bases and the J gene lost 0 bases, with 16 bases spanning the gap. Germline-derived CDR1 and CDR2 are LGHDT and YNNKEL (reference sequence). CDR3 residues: CASSRPGTPSTDTQYF. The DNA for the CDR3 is TGTGCCAGCAGTCGCCCCGGGACTCCTAGCACAGATACGCAGTATTTT.

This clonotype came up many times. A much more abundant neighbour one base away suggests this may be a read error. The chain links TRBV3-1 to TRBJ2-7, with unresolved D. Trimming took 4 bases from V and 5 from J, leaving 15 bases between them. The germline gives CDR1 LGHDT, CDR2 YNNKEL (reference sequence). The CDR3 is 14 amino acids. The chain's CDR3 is CASSPRASGNEQYF. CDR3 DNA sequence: TGTGCCAGCAGCCCGCGAGCGTCTGGAAACGAGCAGTACTTC.

Here the CDR3 reads CSARKLAGGLETQYF. The CDR3 DNA follows: TGCAGTGCTAGGAAACTAGCGGGGGGGCTGGAGACCCAGTACTTC. This chain joins TRBV20-1 and TRBJ2-7; 13 positions agree with TRBD2. Matching the DNA end better, TRBJ2-5 makes the J call doubtful. In germline, CDR1 is DFQATT, CDR2 SNEGSKA (reference sequence). This CDR3 contains 15 residues.

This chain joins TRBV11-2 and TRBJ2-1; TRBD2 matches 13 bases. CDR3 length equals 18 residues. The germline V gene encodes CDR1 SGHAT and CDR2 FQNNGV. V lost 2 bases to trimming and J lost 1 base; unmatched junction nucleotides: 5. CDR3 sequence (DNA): TGTGCCAGCAGCTTACGGACTAGCGGGAGTTTATCCTACAATGAGCAGTTCTTC. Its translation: CASSLRTSGSLSYNEQFF.

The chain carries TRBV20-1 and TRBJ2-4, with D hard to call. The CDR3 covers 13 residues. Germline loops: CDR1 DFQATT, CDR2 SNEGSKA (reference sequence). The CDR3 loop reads CSNLILAKNIQYF. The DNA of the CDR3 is TGCAGCAACTTGATACTAGCCAAAAACATTCAGTACTTC.

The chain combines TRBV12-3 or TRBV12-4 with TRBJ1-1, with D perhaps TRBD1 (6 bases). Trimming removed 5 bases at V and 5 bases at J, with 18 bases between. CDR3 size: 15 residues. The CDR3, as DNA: TGTGCCAGCAGTCCCCCCTCGGGACAACCAACTGAAGCTTTCTTT. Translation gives CASSPPSGQPTEAFF.

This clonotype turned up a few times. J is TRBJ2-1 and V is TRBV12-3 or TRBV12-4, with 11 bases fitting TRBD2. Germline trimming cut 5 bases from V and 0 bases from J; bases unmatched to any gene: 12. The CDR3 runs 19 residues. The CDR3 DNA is TGTGCCAGCAGTGGGACTAGCGGCCCCGAGGGTAGCTCCTACAATGAGCAGTTCTTC. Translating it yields CASSGTSGPEGSSYNEQFF.

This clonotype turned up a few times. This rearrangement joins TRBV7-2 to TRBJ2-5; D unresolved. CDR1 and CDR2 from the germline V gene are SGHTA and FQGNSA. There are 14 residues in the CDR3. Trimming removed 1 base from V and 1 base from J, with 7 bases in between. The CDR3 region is CASSLDRSQETQYF. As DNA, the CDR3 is TGTGCCAGCAGCTTAGATCGCTCCCAAGAGACCCAGTACTTC.